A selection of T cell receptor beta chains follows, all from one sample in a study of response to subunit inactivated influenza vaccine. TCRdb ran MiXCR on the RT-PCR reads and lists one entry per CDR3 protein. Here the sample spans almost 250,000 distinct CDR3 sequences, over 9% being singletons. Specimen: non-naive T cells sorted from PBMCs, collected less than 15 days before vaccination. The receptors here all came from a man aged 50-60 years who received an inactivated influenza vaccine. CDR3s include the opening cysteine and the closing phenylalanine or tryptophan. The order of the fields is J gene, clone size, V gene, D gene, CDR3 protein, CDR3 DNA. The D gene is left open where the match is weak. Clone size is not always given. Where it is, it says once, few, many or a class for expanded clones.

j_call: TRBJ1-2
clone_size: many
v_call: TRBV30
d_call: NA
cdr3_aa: CAWRAGGYGYTF
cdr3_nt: TGTGCCTGGAGGGCCGGTGGCTATGGCTACACCTTC

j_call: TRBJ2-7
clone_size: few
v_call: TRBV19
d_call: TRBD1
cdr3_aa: CASSPGGWDYEQYF
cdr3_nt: TGTGCCAGTAGTCCAGGGGGCTGGGACTACGAGCAGTACTTC

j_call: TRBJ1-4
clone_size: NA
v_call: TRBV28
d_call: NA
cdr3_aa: CASSLRAEKLFF
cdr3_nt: TGTGCCAGCAGCCTCCGGGCTGAAAAACTGTTTTTT

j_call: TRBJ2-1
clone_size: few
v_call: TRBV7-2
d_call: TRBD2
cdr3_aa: CASSPLAGMAVEQFF
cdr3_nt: TGTGCCAGCAGCCCACTAGCGGGGATGGCGGTAGAGCAGTTCTTC

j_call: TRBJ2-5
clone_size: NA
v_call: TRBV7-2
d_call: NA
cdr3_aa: CASSLGRRGQETQYF
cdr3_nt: TGTGCCAGCAGCTTGGGTCGAAGGGGGCAAGAGACCCAGTACTTC

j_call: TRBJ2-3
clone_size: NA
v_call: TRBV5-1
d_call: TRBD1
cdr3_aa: CASFRGQGASTDTQYF
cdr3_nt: TGCGCCAGCTTTCGGGGACAGGGGGCGAGCACAGATACGCAGTATTTT

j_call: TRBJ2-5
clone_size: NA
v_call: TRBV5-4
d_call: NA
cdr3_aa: CASSSSMTGREETQYF
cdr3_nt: TGTGCCAGCAGCTCCAGCATGACAGGGCGGGAGGAGACCCAGTACTTC

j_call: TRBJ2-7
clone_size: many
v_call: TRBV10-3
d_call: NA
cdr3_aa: CAISQVLAGRSEQYF
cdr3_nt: TGTGCCATCAGTCAAGTTTTGGCAGGGCGGTCCGAGCAGTACTTC

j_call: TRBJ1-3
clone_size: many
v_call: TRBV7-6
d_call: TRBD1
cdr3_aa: CASSLAPRQGANTIYF
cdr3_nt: TGTGCCAGCAGCTTAGCGCCCAGACAGGGGGCGAACACCATATATTTT

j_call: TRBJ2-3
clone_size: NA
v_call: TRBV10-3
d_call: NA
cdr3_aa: CAISLKGGTDTQYF
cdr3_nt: TGTGCCATCAGTTTAAAGGGTGGCACAGATACGCAGTATTTT

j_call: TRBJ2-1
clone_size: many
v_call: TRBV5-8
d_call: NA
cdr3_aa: CASSKARSRSYNEQFF
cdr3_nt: TGTGCCAGCAGCAAGGCCCGATCTAGGTCCTACAATGAGCAGTTCTTC

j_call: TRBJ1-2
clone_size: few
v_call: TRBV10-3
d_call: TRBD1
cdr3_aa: CATKGLSGGGYTF
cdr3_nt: TGTGCCACAAAGGGTCTGTCAGGGGGCGGCTACACCTTC

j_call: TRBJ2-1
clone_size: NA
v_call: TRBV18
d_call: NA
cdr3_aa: CASSPTDSYNEQFF
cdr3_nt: TGTGCCAGCTCACCGACAGACTCCTACAATGAGCAGTTCTTC

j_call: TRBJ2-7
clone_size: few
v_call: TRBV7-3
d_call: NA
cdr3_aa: CASSPSAASYEQYF
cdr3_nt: TGTGCCAGCAGCCCGAGCGCGGCCTCCTACGAGCAGTACTTC

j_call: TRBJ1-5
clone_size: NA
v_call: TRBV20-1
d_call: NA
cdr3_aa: CSARAGEWNQPQHF
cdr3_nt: TGCAGTGCTAGAGCCGGGGAATGGAATCAGCCCCAGCATTTT

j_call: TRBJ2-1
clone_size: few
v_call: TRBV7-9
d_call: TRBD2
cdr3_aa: CASSSSGRANEQFF
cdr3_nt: TGTGCCAGCAGCTCTAGCGGGAGGGCCAATGAGCAGTTCTTC

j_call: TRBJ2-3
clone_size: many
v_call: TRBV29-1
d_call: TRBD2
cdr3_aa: CSVKPGTTDTDTQYF
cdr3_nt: TGCAGCGTGAAGCCCGGGACTACAGACACAGATACGCAGTATTTT

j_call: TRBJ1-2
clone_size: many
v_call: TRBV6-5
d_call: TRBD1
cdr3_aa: CASSSDDRGFYGYTF
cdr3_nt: TGTGCCAGCAGTTCAGATGACAGGGGATTCTATGGCTACACCTTC

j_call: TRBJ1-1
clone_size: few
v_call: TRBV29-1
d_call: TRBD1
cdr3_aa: CSVRDRQNTEAFF
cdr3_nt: TGCAGCGTTCGGGACAGACAAAACACTGAAGCTTTCTTT

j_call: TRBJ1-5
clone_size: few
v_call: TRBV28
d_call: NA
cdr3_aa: CASSTGGGGNQPQHF
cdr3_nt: TGTGCCAGCAGTACAGGAGGGGGAGGCAATCAGCCCCAGCATTTT

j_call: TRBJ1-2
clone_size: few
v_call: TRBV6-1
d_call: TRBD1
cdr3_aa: CASRPQGNYGYTF
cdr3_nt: TGTGCCAGCAGACCACAGGGGAACTATGGCTACACCTTC

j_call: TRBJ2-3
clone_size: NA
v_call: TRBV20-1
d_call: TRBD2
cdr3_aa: CCASAASGGPWDTQYF
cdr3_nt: TGCTGTGCTAGTGCGGCTAGCGGGGGCCCCTGGGATACGCAGTATTTT

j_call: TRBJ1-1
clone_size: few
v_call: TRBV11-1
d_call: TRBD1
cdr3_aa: CASSWGGQVNTEAFF
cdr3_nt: TGTGCCAGCAGCTGGGGCGGACAGGTGAACACTGAAGCTTTCTTT

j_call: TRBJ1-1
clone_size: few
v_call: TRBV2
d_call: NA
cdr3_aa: CASSVGTKNTEAFF
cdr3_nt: TGTGCCAGCAGTGTCGGGACAAAGAACACTGAAGCTTTCTTT

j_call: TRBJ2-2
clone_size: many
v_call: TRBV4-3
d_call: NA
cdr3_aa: CASSQDGPQGSNTGELFF
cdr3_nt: TGCGCCAGCAGCCAAGATGGCCCCCAGGGGTCGAACACCGGGGAGCTGTTTTTT

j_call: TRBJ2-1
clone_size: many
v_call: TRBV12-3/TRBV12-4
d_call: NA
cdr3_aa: CASSHPRDTESSYNEQFF
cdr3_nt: TGTGCCAGCAGTCATCCCCGAGATACGGAAAGCTCCTACAATGAGCAGTTCTTC

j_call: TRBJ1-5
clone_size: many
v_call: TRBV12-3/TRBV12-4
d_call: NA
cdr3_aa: CASTSHQVNQPQHF
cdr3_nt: TGTGCCAGCACCTCCCATCAGGTCAATCAGCCCCAGCATTTT

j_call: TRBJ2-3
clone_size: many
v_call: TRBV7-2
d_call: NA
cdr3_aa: CASSLEWRGTTQYF
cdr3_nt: TGTGCCAGCAGCTTAGAATGGCGGGGCACGACGCAGTATTTT

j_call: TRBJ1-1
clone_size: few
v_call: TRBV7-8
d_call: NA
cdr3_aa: CASSLDENTEAFF
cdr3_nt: TGTGCCAGCAGCTTAGACGAGAACACTGAAGCTTTCTTT

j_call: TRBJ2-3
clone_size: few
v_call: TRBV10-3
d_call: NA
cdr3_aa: CAIRTSTDTQYF
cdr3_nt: TGTGCCATCAGGACCAGCACAGATACGCAGTATTTT

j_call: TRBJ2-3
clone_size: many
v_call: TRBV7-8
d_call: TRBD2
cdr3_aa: CASSLMSGGPSDTQYF
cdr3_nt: TGTGCCAGCAGCTTAATGTCGGGAGGGCCTTCAGATACGCAGTATTTT

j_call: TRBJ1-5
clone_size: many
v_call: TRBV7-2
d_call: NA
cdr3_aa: CASSLVAGGQGSNQPQHF
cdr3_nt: TGTGCCAGCAGCTTAGTCGCGGGTGGGCAGGGGAGCAATCAGCCCCAGCATTTT

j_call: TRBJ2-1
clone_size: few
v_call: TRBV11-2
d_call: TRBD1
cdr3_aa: CASSYDRVGYNEQFF
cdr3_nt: TGTGCCAGCAGCTACGACAGGGTTGGGTACAATGAGCAGTTCTTC

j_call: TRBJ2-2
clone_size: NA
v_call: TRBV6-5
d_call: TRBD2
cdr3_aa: CASSYLGASGRAGTGELFF
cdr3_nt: TGTGCCAGCAGTTATCTCGGCGCTAGCGGGAGGGCCGGGACCGGGGAGCTGTTTTTT

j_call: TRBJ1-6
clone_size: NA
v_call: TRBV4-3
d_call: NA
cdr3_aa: CASSQDRGTSNSPLHF
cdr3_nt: TGCGCCAGCAGCCAAGATCGGGGGACCTCAAATTCACCCCTCCACTTT

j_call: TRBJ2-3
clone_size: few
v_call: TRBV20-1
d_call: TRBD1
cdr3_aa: CSARDIIGQGAYTQYF
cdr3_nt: TGCAGTGCTAGAGACATCATTGGACAGGGGGCCTATACGCAGTATTTT

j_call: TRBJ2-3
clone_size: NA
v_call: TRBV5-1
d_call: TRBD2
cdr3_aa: CASSLAHGAGVTDTQYF
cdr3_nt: TGCGCCAGCAGCTTGGCCCATGGAGCGGGGGTCACAGATACGCAGTATTTT

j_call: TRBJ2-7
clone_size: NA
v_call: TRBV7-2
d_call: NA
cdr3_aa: CASSFDSREQYF
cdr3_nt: TGTGCCAGCAGCTTCGACAGCCGCGAGCAGTACTTC

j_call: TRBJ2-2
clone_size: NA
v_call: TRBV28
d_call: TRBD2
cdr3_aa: CASRLAGRRGSTGELFF
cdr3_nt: TGTGCCAGCAGACTAGCGGGACGACGGGGGAGCACCGGGGAGCTGTTTTTT

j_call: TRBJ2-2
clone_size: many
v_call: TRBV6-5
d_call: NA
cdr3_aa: CASSPDRRDSRTVSNTGELFF
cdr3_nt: TGTGCCAGCAGTCCCGACAGGAGGGACTCACGTACAGTATCGAACACCGGGGAGCTGTTTTTT

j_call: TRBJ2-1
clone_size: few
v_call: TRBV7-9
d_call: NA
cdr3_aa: CASSLEGLYNEQFF
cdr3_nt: TGTGCCAGCAGCTTAGAAGGGCTTTACAATGAGCAGTTCTTC

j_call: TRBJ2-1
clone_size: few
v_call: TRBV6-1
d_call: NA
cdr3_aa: CASSGADSNSYNEQFF
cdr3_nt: TGTGCCAGCAGTGGGGCGGATAGTAATTCCTACAATGAGCAGTTCTTC

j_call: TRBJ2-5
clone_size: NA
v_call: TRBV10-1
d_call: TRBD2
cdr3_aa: CASSEERGKETQYF
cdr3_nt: TGCGCCAGCAGTGAGGAGCGGGGGAAAGAGACCCAGTACTTC

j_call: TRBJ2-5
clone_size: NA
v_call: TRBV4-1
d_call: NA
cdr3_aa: CASSQDQVRVETQYF
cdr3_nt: TGCGCCAGCAGCCAAGATCAGGTCCGGGTTGAGACCCAGTACTTC

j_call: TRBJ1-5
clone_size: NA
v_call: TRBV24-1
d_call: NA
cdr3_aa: CADDRRPSNQPQHF
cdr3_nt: TGTGCCGATGACAGACGCCCCAGCAATCAGCCCCAGCATTTT

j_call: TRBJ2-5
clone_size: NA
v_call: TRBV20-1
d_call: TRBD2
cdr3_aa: CSARDSGGGETQYF
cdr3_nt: TGCAGTGCTAGAGATTCGGGAGGAGGAGAGACCCAGTACTTC

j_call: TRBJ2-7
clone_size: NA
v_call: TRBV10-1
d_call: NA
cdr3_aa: CASSPGPVYEQYF
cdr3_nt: TGCGCCAGCAGTCCGGGACCGGTTTACGAGCAGTACTTC

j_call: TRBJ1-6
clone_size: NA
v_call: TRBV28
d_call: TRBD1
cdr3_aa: CASSLGQWGGSPLHF
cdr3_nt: TGTGCCAGCAGTTTGGGACAGTGGGGCGGTTCACCCCTCCACTTT

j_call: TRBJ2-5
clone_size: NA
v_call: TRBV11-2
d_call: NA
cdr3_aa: CASSLTWGHQETQYF
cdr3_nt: TGTGCCAGCAGCTTAACGTGGGGACACCAAGAGACCCAGTACTTC

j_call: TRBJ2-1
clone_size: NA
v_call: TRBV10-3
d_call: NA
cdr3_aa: CAIRTASSYNEQFF
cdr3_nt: TGTGCCATCAGAACAGCGTCTAGCTACAATGAGCAGTTCTTC

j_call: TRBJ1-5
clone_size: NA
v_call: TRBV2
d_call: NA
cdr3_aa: CASWGGGNQPQHF
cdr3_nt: TGTGCCAGCTGGGGCGGGGGCAATCAGCCCCAGCATTTT

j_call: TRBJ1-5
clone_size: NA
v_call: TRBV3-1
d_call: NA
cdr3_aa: CASSQDLNQPQHF
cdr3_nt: TGTGCCAGCAGCCAAGACCTTAATCAGCCCCAGCATTTT

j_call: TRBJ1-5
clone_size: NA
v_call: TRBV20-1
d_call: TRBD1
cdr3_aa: CSAKQGTSSNQPQHF
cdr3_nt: TGCAGTGCTAAACAGGGGACCTCTAGCAATCAGCCCCAGCATTTT

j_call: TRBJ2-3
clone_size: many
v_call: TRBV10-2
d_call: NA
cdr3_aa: CASRTPRDATQYF
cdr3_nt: TGCGCCAGCAGGACCCCTAGGGATGCTACGCAGTATTTT

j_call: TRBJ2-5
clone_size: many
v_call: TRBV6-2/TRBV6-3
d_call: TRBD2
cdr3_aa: CASSYLAGGETQYF
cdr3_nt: TGTGCCAGCAGTTACCTAGCGGGAGGAGAGACCCAGTACTTC